The source of this T cell receptor beta chain is a study of blood T cells in healthy people across ages. Germline CDR1 is SEHNR and CDR2 is FQNEAQ (reference sequence). Between the trimmed V and J ends, which lost 3 bases and 11 bases, there was a span of 19 bases. The CDR3 length is 14 residues. Concerning this clonotype itself: Its antigen is as yet unknown.

A second about 7 to 12 cycle PCR used barcoded and J-beta primers. TCRdb independently ran MiXCR on the 5' RACE reads; one entry per CDR3 protein. Of more than 1,000,000 distinct CDR3 sequences in the sample, around 27% were seen once. Study-wide points: Roughly linearly, TCR beta diversity per million T cells fell as age increased. A strong correlation was found between TCR beta diversity and the percentage of naive T cells.

These data were also filed under a second study, of T cells of mothers and their children. That source notes: Compared with unrelated pairs, related mother-child pairs had slightly higher, non-significant overlap.

This sequence was found in a girl aged 2-10 years in good health. The specimen was blood. The chain links TRBV7-9 to TRBJ1-1; perhaps TRBD1 as D (5 bases). In nucleotides, the CDR3 is TGTGCCAGCAGCTTTGAAGACGTCATCGGGGGGGCTTTCTTT. This sequence encodes CASSFEDVIGGAFF.